The 14 T cell receptor beta chains given below trace back to one sample, sequenced in a study of cytomegalovirus exposure and HLA in healthy donors. The PCR employed 60 Vbeta primers together with 13 Jbeta primers. Generated by immunoSEQ multiplex PCR, the TCRdb table keeps only in-frame clones and is missing some. The sample holds about 200,000 clones, about 85% seen once. The material sequenced was PBMCs. The origin of the receptors is a male donor in good health and CMV-seropositive.

The chain combines TRBV28 with TRBJ1-1, with D hard to call. The CDR3 runs to 13 residues. Deletions cut 7 bases from V and 4 bases from J, with 13 bases between. Germline V gene data show CDR1 as MDHEN and CDR2 as SYDVKM. CDR3 amino acids: CASTPGSATEAFF. Here the CDR3 DNA reads TGTGCCAGCACCCCGGGGAGCGCCACTGAAGCTTTCTTT.

This chain links TRBV5-4 with TRBJ1-2; D unresolved. Trimming removed 7 bases at V and 6 bases at J, with 16 bases between. The CDR3 loop spans 13 amino acids. Germline values: CDR1 SGHNT, CDR2 YYREEE (reference sequence). CDR3 DNA sequence: TGTGCCAGCGAGGGCGGAGGGAGGGATGGCTACACCTTC. Translated: CASEGGGRDGYTF.

V gene TRBV5-4 combines with J gene TRBJ2-3, with D possibly matching TRBD2 (7 bases). Trimming cost V 1 base and J 1 base, with 10 bases left between them. The germline V gene encodes CDR1 SGHNT and CDR2 YYREEE (reference sequence). The CDR3 totals 15 residues. The CDR3 DNA follows: TGTGCCAGCAGCTTGTCGGGGGGCGGCACAGATACGCAGTATTTT. It is translated as CASSLSGGGTDTQYF.

This clone appeared a few times. This chain uses TRBV27 with TRBJ2-1; TRBD1 agrees at 9 bases. Germline CDR1 MNHEY, CDR2 SMNVEV (reference sequence). There are 14 residues in the CDR3. V was clipped by 5 bases and J by 10 bases; unmatched bases: 9. The CDR3 here is CASSRTGASSEQFF. For the CDR3, the DNA is TGTGCCAGCAGTCGGACAGGGGCCTCAAGCGAGCAGTTCTTC.

The CDR3 bases are TGTGCCAGCAGCAGACAGGGGGATGAAAAACTGTTTTTT. Its translation is CASSRQGDEKLFF. The chain uses TRBV7-9 and TRBJ1-4; 9 bases fit TRBD1. There are 13 residues in the CDR3. V lost 5 bases and J lost 6; bases outside the gene matches: 1. The germline gives CDR1 SEHNR, CDR2 FQNEAQ (reference sequence).

The rearrangement joins TRBV9 to TRBJ2-7; TRBD2 aligns across 11 bases. The germline gives CDR1 SGDLS, CDR2 YYNGEE. V gave up 3 bases and J gave up 3 bases; unmatched junction bases: 2. The CDR3 covers 14 residues. DNA of the CDR3: TGTGCCAGCAGCGCGGGACTAGCGGTCTACGAGCAGTACTTC. Protein sequence: CASSAGLAVYEQYF.

The chain carries TRBV23-1 and TRBJ2-7, with D possibly TRBD1 on 5 matching bases. TRBV23-1 is classed as an ORF, of uncertain function. Deletions cut 0 bases from V and 4 bases from J, with 19 bases between. The CDR3 consists of 17 residues. The CDR3 loop is CASSQSYIAGFLYEQYF. CDR3 in DNA: TGCGCCAGCAGTCAATCGTATATCGCAGGGTTCCTTTACGAGCAGTACTTC.

The CDR3 spells CAWSGPAKDRLAKNIQYF. The CDR3, as DNA: TGTGCCTGGAGTGGCCCAGCTAAGGACAGACTAGCCAAAAACATTCAGTACTTC. The genes are TRBV30 and TRBJ2-4; TRBD1 is a possible D gene (6 bases). The CDR3 is made up of 18 amino acids. With 1 base removed from V and 0 bases from J, the gap between germline ends came to 19 bases. Germline V CDR1 and CDR2: GTSNPN, SVGIG (reference sequence).

The CDR3 region is CASSDRLHTDTQYF. The CDR3 DNA sequence: TGTGCCAGCAGCGACAGGCTTCACACAGATACGCAGTATTTT. The rearrangement uses TRBV7-9 and TRBJ2-3, with D possibly being TRBD1 (6 bases). The CDR3 has 14 residues. Germline V gene data show CDR1 as SEHNR and CDR2 as FQNEAQ (reference sequence). V shed 5 bases and J shed 2 bases, with 11 bases lying between them.

The V and J genes are TRBV5-8 and TRBJ1-5; D unresolved. Germline loops: CDR1 SGHTS, CDR2 YDEGEE. CDR3 length: 14 residues. V shed 0 bases and J shed 3 bases, with 7 bases lying between them. The CDR3 is CASSLVQNNQPQHF. In DNA form, the CDR3 reads TGTGCCAGCAGCTTGGTTCAGAACAATCAGCCCCAGCATTTT.

This clone was recorded only once. The chain links TRBV7-2 to TRBJ2-7; 7 nucleotides agree with TRBD2. With V trimmed by 4 bases and J by 1 base, 7 bases remained unmatched. Germline CDR1 is SGHTA and CDR2 is FQGNSA. The CDR3 consists of 15 residues. CDR3 nucleotide sequence: TGTGCCAGCAGCTCAAGCGGGACCTTATCCTACGAGCAGTACTTC. It is translated as CASSSSGTLSYEQYF.

The rearrangement joins TRBV4-1 to TRBJ1-5; TRBD1 agrees at 7 bases. This CDR3 region has 17 residues. V lost 5 bases and J lost 3; bases outside the gene matches: 13. CDR1 and CDR2 (germline): MGHRA, YSYEKL. The chain's CDR3 is CASSGRDREINNQPQHF. The CDR3 DNA sequence: TGCGCCAGCAGCGGCCGGGACAGAGAGATAAACAATCAGCCCCAGCATTTT.

This chain links TRBV9 with TRBJ2-2; 8 nucleotides agree with TRBD2. CDR1 SGDLS and CDR2 YYNGEE come from the germline V gene. The CDR3 extends over 15 amino acids. The trim removed 3 bases at V and 4 bases at J, leaving 5 bases unmatched. The DNA of the CDR3 is TGTGCCAGCAGCGAGGGGACTAGGGGCACCGGGGAGCTGTTTTTT. This encodes CASSEGTRGTGELFF.

This chain joins TRBV28 and TRBJ2-2; 8 nucleotides match TRBD1. The junction had 7 bases not matched to a gene; V was cut back by 6 bases and J by 4 bases. Per the germline V gene, CDR1 is MDHEN and CDR2 is SYDVKM. This CDR3 region has 15 residues. The CDR3 DNA sequence: TGTGCCAGCAGACCGACAGGGGCGGGCACCGGGGAGCTGTTTTTT. Translation gives CASRPTGAGTGELFF.